This passage covers 2 T cell receptor beta chains from one sample sequenced in a study of identical twins. TCRdb fed the 5' RACE reads into MiXCR, producing one record per CDR3 protein. The sample shows hundreds of thousands of distinct CDR3 sequences, roughly 20% of them seen only once. This sample also appeared in a second study, on T cells expressing NK-cell markers.

The sample taken for sequencing was PBMCs. Receptors originate from a young woman in good health.

This chain joins TRBV29-1 and TRBJ1-1; TRBD1 aligns across 7 bases. The ends lost 6 bases at V and 0 bases at J; junction bases unmatched: 4. Germline CDR1 SQVTM, CDR2 ANQGSEA. CDR3 length: 13 residues. The CDR3 protein is CSVGTAMNTEAFF. DNA of the CDR3: TGCAGCGTAGGGACAGCCATGAACACTGAAGCTTTCTTT.

The gene calls are TRBV20-1 and TRBJ2-1, with 8 bases lining up with TRBD2. With 0 bases clipped from V and 4 bases from J, the junction kept 8 bases outside the gene matches. Germline CDR1 and CDR2: DFQATT and SNEGSKA (reference sequence). This CDR3 has 16 residues. This CDR3 is CSARDRKAGGYNEQFF. The CDR3 nucleotides read TGCAGTGCTAGAGATCGGAAGGCGGGGGGTTACAATGAGCAGTTCTTC.